Sequencing of this TCR beta chain was carried out in a study of T cells in Graves' hyperthyroidism and ophthalmopathy. Points from the study as a whole: Blood also contained most expanded thyroid clonotypes above 0.001.

Those patients with uncontrolled infection, other autoimmune disease, pregnancy or lactation were excluded. A few counts support this clonotype. Its antigen is as yet unknown. Amplification of TCR beta CDR3 regions used RNA as the template. During a first-round RT-PCR of the TCR CDR3, the HTBI primer set was used. TCRdb reanalysed the multiplex PCR reads using MiXCR and keeps one entry per CDR3 protein. The sample carries under 400,000 distinct CDR3 sequences, over 15% recorded once. This TCR was recovered from a woman aged 50 to 60 with Graves' hyperthyroidism. The sequencing sample was made of blood.

The chain's CDR3 is CASSEHPDRDGELFF. For the CDR3, the DNA is TGCGCCAGCAGTGAGCACCCCGACAGGGACGGGGAGCTGTTTTTT. The chain has TRBV10-1 and TRBJ2-2; 7 bases are shared with TRBD1. The CDR3 spans 15 residues. V dropped 2 bases and J dropped 7; count of bases not matched to a gene: 7. Germline V gives CDR1 WNHNN, CDR2 SYGVQD (reference sequence).